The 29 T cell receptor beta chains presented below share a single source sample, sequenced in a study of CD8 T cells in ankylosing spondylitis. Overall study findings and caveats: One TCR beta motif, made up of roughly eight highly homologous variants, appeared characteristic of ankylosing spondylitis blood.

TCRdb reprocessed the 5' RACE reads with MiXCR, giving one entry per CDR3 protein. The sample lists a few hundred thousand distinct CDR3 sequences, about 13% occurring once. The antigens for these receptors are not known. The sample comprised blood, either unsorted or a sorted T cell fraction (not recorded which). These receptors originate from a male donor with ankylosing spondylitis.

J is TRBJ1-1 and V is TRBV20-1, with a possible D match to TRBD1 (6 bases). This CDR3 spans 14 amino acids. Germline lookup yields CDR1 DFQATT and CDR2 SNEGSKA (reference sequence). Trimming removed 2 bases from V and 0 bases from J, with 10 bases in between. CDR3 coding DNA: TGCAGTGCTAGACAGGGGAACATGAACACTGAAGCTTTCTTT. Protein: CSARQGNMNTEAFF.

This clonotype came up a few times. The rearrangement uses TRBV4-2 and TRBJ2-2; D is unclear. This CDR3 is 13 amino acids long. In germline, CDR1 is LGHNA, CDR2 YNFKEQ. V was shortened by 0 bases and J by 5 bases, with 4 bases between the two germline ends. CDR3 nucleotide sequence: TGTGCCAGCAGCCAAGAACTTACCGGGGAGCTGTTTTTT. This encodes CASSQELTGELFF.

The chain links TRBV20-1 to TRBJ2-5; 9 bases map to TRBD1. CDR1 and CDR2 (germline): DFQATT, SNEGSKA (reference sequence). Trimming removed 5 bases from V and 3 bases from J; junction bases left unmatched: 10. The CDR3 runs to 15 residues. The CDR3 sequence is CSAETGTGIEETQYF. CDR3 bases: TGCAGTGCTGAAACCGGGACAGGGATTGAAGAGACCCAGTACTTC.

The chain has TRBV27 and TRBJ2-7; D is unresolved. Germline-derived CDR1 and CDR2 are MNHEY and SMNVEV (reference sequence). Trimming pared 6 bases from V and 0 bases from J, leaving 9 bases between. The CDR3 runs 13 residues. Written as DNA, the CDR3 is TGTGCCAGCAGCCCTTTTCTCTCCTACGAGCAGTACTTC. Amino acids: CASSPFLSYEQYF.

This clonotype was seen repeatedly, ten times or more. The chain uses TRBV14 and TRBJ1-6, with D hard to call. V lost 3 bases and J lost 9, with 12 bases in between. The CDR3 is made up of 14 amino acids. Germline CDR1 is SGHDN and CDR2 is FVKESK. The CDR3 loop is CASSHWRDGSPLHF. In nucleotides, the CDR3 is TGTGCCAGCAGCCATTGGCGGGATGGTTCACCCCTCCACTTT.

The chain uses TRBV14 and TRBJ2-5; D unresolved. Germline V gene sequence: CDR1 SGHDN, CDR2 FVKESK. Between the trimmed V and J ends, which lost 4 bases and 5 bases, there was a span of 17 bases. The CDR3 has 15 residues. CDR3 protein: CASSPRVTAEETQYF. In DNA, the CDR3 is TGTGCCAGCAGCCCACGGGTCACCGCGGAGGAGACCCAGTACTTC.

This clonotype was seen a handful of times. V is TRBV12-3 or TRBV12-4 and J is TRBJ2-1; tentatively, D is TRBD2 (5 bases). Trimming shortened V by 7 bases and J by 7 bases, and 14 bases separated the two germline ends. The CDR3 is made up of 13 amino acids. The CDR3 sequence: CASTSPRGNEQFF. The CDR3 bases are TGTGCCAGCACCAGCCCCCGGGGAAATGAGCAGTTCTTC.

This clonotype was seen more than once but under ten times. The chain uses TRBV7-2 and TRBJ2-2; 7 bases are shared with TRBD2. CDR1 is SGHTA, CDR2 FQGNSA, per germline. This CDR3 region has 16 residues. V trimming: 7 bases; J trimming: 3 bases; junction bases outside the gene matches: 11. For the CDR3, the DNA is TGTGCCAGCACCCGAGGACGGCTAGCGGACACCGGGGAGCTGTTTTTT. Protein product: CASTRGRLADTGELFF.

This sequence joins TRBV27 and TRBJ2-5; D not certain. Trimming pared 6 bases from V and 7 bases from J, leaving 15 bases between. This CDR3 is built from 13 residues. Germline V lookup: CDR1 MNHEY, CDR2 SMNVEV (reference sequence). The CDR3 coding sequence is TGTGCCAGCAGCGAACAATCTTTGGGGACCCAGTACTTC. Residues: CASSEQSLGTQYF.

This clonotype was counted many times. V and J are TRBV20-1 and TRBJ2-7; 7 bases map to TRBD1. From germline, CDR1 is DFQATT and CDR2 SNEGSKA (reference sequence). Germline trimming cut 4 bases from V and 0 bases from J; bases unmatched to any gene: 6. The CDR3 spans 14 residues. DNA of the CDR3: TGCAGTGCTACCGGGACAGAGAGCTCCTACGAGCAGTACTTC. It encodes CSATGTESSYEQYF.

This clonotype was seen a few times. The CDR3: CSARDLDRAGNTIYF. As DNA, the CDR3 is TGCAGTGCTAGAGACCTAGACAGGGCTGGAAACACCATATATTTT. The J gene is TRBJ1-3, the V gene TRBV20-1; 7 bases line up with TRBD1. J lost 2 bases, V lost 0 bases, and 4 bases had no gene match. Per the germline V gene, CDR1 is DFQATT and CDR2 is SNEGSKA (reference sequence). This CDR3 region has 15 residues.

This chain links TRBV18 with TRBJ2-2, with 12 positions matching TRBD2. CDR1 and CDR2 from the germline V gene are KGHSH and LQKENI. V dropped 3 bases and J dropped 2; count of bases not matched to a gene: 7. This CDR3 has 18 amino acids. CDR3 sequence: CASSPRTSGMGNTGELFF. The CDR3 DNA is TGTGCCAGCTCACCGCGGACTAGCGGGATGGGTAACACCGGGGAGCTGTTTTTT.

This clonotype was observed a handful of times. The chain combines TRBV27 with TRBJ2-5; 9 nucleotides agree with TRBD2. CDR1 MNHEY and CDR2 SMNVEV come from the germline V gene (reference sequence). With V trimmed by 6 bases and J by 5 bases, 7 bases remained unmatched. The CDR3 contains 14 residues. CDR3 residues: CASRRLAEGETQYF. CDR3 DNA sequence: TGTGCCAGCAGGCGACTAGCGGAGGGTGAGACCCAGTACTTC.

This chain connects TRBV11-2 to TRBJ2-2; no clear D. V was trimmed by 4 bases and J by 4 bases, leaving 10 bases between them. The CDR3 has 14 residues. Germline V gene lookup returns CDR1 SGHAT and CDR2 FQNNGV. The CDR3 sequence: CASSSLKGTGELFF. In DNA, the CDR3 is TGTGCCAGCAGCTCCCTAAAAGGCACCGGGGAGCTGTTTTTT.

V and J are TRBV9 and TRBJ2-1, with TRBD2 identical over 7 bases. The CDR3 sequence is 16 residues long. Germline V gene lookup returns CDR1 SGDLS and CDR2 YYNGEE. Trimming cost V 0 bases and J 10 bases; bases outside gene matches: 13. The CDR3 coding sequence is TGTGCCAGCAGCGTAGGGTCTAGCGGTTACCTCTCGGAGCAGTTCTTC. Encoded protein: CASSVGSSGYLSEQFF.

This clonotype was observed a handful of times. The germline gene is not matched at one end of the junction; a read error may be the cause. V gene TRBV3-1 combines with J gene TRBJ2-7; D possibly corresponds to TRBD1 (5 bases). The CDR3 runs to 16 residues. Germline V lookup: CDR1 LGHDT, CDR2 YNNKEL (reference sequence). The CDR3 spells CASSQGPGASSFEQYF. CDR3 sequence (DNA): TGTGCCAGCAGCCAAGGCCCTGGGGCGAGCTCCTTCGAGCAGTACTTC.

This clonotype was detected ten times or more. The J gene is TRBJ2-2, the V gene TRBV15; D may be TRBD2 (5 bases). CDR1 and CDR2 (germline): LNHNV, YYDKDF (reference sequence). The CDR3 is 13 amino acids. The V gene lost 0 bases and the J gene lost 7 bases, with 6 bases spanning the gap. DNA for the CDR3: TGTGCCACCAGCAGAGAGCGGGTCGGGGAGCTGTTTTTT. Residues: CATSRERVGELFF.

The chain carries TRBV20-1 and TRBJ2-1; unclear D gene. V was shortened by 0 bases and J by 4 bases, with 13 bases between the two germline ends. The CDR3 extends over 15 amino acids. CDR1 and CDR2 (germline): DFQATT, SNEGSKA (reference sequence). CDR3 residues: CSARDRLGLYNEQFF. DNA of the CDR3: TGCAGTGCTAGAGATAGGCTAGGGCTTTACAATGAGCAGTTCTTC.

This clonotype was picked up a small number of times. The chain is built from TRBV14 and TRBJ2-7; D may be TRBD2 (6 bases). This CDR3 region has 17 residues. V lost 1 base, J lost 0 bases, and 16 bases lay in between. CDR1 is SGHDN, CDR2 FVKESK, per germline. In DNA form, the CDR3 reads TGTGCCAGCAGCCAAGTTTGGGGGGACGAAAGCTCCTACGAGCAGTACTTC. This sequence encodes CASSQVWGDESSYEQYF.

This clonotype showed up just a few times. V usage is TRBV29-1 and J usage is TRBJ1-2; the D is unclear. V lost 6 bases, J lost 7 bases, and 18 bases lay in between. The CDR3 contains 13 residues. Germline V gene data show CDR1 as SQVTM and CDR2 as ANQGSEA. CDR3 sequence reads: CSVARSSMVGYTF. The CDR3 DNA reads TGCAGCGTCGCGAGAAGTTCTATGGTTGGCTACACCTTC.

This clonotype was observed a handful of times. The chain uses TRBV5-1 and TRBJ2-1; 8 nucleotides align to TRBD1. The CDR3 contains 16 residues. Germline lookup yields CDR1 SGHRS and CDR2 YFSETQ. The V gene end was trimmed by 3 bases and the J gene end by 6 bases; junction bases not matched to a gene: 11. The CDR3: CASSSQGQGSLNEQFF. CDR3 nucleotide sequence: TGCGCCAGCAGCTCACAAGGACAGGGATCCCTCAATGAGCAGTTCTTC.

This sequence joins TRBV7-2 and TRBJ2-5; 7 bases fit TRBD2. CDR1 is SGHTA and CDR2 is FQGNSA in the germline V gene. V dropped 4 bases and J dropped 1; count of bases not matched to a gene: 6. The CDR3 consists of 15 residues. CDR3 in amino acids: CASSWGEGSQETQYF. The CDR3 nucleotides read TGTGCCAGCAGCTGGGGGGAGGGGAGCCAAGAGACCCAGTACTTC.

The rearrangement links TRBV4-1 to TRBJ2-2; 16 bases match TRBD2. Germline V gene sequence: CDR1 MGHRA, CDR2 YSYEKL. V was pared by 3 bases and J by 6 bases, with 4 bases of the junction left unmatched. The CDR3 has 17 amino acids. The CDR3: CASSQPGLAGGAGELFF. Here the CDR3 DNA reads TGCGCCAGCAGCCAGCCGGGACTAGCGGGAGGGGCCGGGGAGCTGTTTTTT.

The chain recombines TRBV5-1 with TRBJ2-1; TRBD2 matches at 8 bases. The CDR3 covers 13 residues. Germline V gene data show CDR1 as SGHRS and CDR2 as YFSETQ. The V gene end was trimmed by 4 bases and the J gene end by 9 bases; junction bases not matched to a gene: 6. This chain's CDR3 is CASSRGLGGEQFF. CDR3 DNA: TGCGCCAGCAGCAGGGGACTAGGAGGTGAGCAGTTCTTC.

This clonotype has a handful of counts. The CDR3 sequence is CASSLTGTDQPQHF. CDR3 nucleotides: TGTGCCAGCAGCTTGACAGGAACTGATCAGCCCCAGCATTTT. The chain links TRBV5-6 to TRBJ1-5, with a weak D call TRBD1 (5 bases). Trimming took 1 base from V and 5 from J, leaving 10 bases between them. Per germline, CDR1 SGHDT and CDR2 YYEEEE. The CDR3 has 14 residues.

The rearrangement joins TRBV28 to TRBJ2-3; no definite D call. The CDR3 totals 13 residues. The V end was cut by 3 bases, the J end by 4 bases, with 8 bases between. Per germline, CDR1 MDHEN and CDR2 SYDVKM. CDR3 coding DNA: TGTGCCAGCAGTTTCTCTCACTCAGATACGCAGTATTTT. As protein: CASSFSHSDTQYF.

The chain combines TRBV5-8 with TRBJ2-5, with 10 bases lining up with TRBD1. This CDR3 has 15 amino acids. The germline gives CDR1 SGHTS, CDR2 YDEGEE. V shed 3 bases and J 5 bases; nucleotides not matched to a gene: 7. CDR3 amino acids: CASSSMGQGRETQYF. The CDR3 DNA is TGTGCCAGCAGCTCGATGGGACAGGGGAGGGAGACCCAGTACTTC.

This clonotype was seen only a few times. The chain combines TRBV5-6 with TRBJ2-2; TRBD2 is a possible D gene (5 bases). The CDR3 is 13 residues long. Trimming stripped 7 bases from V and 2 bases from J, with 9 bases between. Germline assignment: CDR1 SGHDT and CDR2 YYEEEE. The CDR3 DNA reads TGTGCCAGCGGGAGAGGTAACACCGGGGAGCTGTTTTTT. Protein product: CASGRGNTGELFF.

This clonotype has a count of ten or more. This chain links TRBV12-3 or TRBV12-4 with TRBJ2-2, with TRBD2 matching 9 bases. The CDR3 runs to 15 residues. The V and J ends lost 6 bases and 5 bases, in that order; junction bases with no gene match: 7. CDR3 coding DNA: TGTGCCAGCAGCCCAGCGGGAGGAGGAACCGGGGAGCTGTTTTTT. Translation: CASSPAGGGTGELFF.